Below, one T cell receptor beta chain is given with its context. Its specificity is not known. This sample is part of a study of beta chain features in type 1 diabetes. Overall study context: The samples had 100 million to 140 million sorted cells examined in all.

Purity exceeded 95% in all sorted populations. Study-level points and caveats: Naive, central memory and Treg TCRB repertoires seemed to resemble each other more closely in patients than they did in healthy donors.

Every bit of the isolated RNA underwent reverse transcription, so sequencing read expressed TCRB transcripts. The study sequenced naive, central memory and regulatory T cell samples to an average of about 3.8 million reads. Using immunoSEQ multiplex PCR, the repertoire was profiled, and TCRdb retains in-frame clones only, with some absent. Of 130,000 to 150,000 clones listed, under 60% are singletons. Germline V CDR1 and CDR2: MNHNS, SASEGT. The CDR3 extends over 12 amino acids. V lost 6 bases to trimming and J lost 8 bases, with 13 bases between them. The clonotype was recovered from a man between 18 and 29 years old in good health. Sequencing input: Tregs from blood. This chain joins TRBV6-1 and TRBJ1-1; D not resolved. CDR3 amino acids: CASRDSPREAFF. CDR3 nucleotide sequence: TGTGCCAGCAGAGATTCCCCCAGGGAAGCTTTCTTT.